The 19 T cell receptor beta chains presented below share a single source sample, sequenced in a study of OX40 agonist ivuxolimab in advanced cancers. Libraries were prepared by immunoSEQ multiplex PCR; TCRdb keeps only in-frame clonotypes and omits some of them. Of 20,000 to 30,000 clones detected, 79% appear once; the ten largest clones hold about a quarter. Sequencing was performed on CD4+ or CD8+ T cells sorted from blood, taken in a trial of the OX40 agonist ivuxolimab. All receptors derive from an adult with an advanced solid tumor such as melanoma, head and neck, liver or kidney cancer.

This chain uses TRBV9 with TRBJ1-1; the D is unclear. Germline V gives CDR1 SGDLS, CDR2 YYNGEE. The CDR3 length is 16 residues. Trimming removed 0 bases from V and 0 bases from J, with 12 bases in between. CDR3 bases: TGTGCCAGCAGCGTAGAACCCAAAGCATTGAACACTGAAGCTTTCTTT. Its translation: CASSVEPKALNTEAFF.

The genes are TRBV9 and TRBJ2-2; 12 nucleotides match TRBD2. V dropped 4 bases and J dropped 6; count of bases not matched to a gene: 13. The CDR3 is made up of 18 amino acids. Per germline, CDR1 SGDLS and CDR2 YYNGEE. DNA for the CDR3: TGTGCCAGCAGCTTACCGACTAGCGGGAGTAGCGGCGCCGGGGAGCTGTTTTTT. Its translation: CASSLPTSGSSGAGELFF.

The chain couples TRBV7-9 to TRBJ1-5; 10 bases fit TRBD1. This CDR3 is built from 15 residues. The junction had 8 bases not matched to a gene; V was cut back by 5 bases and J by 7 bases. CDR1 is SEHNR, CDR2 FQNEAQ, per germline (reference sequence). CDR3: CASSQDRGRTQPQHF. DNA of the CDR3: TGTGCCAGCAGCCAAGACAGGGGGCGCACCCAGCCCCAGCATTTT.

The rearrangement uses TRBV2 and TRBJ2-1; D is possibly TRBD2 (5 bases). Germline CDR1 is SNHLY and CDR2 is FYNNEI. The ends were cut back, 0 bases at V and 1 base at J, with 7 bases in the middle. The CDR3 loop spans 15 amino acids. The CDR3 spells CASSEAGGSYNEQFF. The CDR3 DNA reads TGTGCCAGCAGTGAAGCTGGAGGTTCCTACAATGAGCAGTTCTTC. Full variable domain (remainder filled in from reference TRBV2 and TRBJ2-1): EPEVTQTPSHQVTQMGQEVILRCVPISNHLYFYWYRQILGQKVEFLVSFYNNEISEKSEIFDDQFSVERPDGSNFTLKIRSTKLEDSAMYFCASSEAGGSYNEQFFGPGTRLTVL.

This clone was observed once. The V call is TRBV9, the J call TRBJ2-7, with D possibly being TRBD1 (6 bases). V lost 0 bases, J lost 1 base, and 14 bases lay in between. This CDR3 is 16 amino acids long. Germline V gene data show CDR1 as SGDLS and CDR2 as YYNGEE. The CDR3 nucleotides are TGTGCCAGCAGCGTAGGAGCCGGGACACAGTCCTACGAGCAGTACTTC. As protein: CASSVGAGTQSYEQYF.

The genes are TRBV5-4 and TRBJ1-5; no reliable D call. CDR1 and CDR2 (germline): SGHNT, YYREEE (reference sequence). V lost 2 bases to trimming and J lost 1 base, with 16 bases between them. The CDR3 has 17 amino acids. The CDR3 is CASSFGGRSRSNQPQHF. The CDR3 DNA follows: TGTGCCAGCAGCTTTGGAGGGAGGTCAAGAAGCAATCAGCCCCAGCATTTT.

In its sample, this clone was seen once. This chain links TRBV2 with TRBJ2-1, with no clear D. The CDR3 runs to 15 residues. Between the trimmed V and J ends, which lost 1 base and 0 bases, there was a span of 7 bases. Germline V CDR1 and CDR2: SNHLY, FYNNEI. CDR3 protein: CASSEGPYSYNEQFF. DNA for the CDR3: TGTGCCAGCAGTGAAGGACCCTACTCCTACAATGAGCAGTTCTTC. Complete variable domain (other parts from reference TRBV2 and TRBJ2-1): EPEVTQTPSHQVTQMGQEVILRCVPISNHLYFYWYRQILGQKVEFLVSFYNNEISEKSEIFDDQFSVERPDGSNFTLKIRSTKLEDSAMYFCASSEGPYSYNEQFFGPGTRLTVL.

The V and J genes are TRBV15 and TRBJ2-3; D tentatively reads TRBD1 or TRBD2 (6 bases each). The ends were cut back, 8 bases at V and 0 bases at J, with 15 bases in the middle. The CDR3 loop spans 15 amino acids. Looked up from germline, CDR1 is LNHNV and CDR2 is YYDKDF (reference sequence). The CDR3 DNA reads TGTGCCACCGAGAACGGGGGCTTTAGCACAGATACGCAGTATTTT. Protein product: CATENGGFSTDTQYF.

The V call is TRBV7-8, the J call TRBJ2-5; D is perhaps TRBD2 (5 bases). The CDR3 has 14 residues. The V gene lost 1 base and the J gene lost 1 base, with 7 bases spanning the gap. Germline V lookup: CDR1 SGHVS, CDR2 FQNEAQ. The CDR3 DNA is TGTGCCAGCAGCTTAGGGACTGTCCAAGAGACCCAGTACTTC. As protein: CASSLGTVQETQYF.

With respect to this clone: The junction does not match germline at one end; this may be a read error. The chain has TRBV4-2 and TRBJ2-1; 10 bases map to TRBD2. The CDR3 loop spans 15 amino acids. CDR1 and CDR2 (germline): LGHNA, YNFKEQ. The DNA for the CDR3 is TGTACCAGCAGTCTCCTAGCGGGAGCGTACAATGAGCAGTTCTTC. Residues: CTSSLLAGAYNEQFF.

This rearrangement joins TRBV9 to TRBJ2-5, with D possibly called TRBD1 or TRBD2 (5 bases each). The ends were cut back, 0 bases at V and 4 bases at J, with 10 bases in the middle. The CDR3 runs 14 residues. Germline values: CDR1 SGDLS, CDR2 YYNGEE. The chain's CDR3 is CASSVEGRGETQYF. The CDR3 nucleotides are TGTGCCAGCAGCGTAGAGGGACGAGGAGAGACCCAGTACTTC. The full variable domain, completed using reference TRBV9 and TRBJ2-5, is DSGVTQTPKHLITATGQRVTLRCSPRSGDLSVYWYQQSLDQGLQFLIQYYNGEERAKGNILERFSAQQFPDLHSELNLSSLELGDSALYFCASSVEGRGETQYFGPGTRLLVL.

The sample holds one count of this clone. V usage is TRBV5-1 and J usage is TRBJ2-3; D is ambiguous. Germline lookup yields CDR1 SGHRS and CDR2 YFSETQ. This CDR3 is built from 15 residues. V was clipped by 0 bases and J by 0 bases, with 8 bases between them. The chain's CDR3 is CASSLGLSSTDTQYF. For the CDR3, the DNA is TGCGCCAGCAGCTTGGGACTTTCTAGCACAGATACGCAGTATTTT.

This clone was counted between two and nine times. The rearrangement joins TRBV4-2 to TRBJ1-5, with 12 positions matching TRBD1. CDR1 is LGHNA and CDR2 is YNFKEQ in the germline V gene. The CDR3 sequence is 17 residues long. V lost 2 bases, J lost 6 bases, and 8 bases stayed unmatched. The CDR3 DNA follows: TGTGCCAGCAGCCAAACTTCCGGGACAGGGGGCAGTCAGCCCCAGCATTTT. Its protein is CASSQTSGTGGSQPQHF.

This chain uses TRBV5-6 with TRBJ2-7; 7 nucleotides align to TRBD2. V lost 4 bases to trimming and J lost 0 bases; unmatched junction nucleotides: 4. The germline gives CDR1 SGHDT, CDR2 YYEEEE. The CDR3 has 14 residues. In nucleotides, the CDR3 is TGTGCCAGCAGCCATGGGGACTACTCCTACGAGCAGTACTTC. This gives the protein CASSHGDYSYEQYF. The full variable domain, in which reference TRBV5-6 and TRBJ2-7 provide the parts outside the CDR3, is DAGVTQSPTHLIKTRGQQVTLRCSPKSGHDTVSWYQQALGQGPQFIFQYYEEEERQRGNFPDRFSGHQFPNYSSELNVNALLLGDSALYLCASSHGDYSYEQYFGPGTRLTVT.

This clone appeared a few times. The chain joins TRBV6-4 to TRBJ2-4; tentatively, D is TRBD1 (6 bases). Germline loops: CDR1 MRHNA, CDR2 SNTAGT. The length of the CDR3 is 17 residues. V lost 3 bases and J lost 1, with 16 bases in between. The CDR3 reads CASSESAGEGAKNIQYF. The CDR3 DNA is TGTGCCAGCAGTGAGAGCGCAGGGGAAGGGGCCAAAAACATTCAGTACTTC.

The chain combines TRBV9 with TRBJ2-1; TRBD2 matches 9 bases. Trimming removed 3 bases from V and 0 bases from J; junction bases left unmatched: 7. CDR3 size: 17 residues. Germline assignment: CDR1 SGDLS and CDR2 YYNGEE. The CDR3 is CASSEPLAGSSYNEQFF. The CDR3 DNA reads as TGTGCCAGCAGCGAACCCCTAGCGGGGAGCTCCTACAATGAGCAGTTCTTC.

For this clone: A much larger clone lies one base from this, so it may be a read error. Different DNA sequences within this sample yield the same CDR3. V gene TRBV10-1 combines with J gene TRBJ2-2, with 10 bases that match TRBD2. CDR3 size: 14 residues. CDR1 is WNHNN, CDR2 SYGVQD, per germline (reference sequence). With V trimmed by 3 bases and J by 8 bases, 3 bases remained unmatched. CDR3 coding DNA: TGCGCCAGCAGTGAACTAGCGGGAACTGGGGAGCTGTTTTTT. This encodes CASSELAGTGELFF.

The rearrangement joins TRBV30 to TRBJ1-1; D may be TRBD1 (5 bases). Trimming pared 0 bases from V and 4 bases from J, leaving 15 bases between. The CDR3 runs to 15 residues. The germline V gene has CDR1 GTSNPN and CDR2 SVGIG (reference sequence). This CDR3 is CAWSVFGGSGTEAFF. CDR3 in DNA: TGTGCCTGGAGTGTCTTCGGGGGATCTGGCACTGAAGCTTTCTTT.

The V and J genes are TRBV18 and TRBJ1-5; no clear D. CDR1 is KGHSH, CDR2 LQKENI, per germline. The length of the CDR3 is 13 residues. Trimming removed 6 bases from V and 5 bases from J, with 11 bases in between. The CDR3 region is CASSERPYQPQHF. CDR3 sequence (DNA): TGTGCCAGCTCCGAGAGGCCATATCAGCCCCAGCATTTT.